The present TCR beta chain was sequenced within a study of shared clonotypes between healthy human individuals. The repertoire was sequenced with immunoSEQ multiplex PCR; TCRdb's copy has only in-frame clones and lacks some. The sample holds roughly 2 million clones, approximately 96% seen once. V lost 3 bases and J lost 6, with 12 bases in between. Germline V gives CDR1 SGHDT, CDR2 YYEEEE. CDR3 size: 13 residues. The rearrangement joins TRBV5-6 to TRBJ1-2; D is possibly TRBD1 (5 bases). Sequenced: naive CD4+ T cells sorted from blood. Described subset: CD45RA+ positively selected. This clonotype originated in a man between 18 and 35 years old in good health. CDR3 nucleotide sequence: TGTGCCAGCAGCTGGGGGGTCTTAAATGGCTACACCTTC. Translating it yields CASSWGVLNGYTF.